This T cell receptor (beta chain) was documented in a study of regulatory T cells in long-lasting Graves disease. This clonotype was seen only a few times. The authors built TCR beta libraries using iRepertoire HTBI primers and Arm-PCR of CDR3 regions. Original processing notes: Overall, samples carried more than 55 TRBV and 14 TRBJ segments. MiXCR, run by TCRdb on the multiplex PCR reads, gives a single entry per CDR3 protein. TCRdb's processing, not the study's, gives the V and J calls here. Here the sample spans approximately 480,000 distinct CDR3 sequences, 15% to 20% being singletons. Time point here: newly diagnosed GD, antithyroid drugs for less than 3 months. The TCR library was made from RNA extracted from PBMCs. This CDR3 comprises 14 residues. The V gene lost 7 bases and the J gene lost 0 bases, with 10 bases spanning the gap. The sample also formed part of further work on T cells in Graves' hyperthyroidism and ophthalmopathy. That paper states: Based on clinical symptoms, serum thyroxine and TRAb, thyroid ultrasound and orbital computed tomography, diagnoses were reached.

The specimen was peripheral blood mononuclear cells (PBMCs), collected at new diagnosis, from a patient treated with antithyroid drugs. The chain links TRBV12-3 or TRBV12-4 to TRBJ2-1; no firm D call. The TCR sequence derives from a middle-aged man with Graves disease. The CDR3: CASTYSNSYNEQFF. The CDR3 DNA reads as TGTGCCAGCACTTATTCTAACTCCTACAATGAGCAGTTCTTC.